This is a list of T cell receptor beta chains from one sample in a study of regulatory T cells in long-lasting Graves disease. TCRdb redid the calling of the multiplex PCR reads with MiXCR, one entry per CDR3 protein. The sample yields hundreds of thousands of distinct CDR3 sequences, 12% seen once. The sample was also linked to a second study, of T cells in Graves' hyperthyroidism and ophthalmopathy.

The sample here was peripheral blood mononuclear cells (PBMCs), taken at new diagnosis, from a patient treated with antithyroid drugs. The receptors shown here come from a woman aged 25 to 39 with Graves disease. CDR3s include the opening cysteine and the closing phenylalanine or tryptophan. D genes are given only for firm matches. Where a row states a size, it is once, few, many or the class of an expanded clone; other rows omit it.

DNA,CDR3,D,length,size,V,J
TGTGCTAGTGGTTTGGTTTTCTGGGCCGGAGTCTACGAGCAGTACTTC,CASGLVFWAGVYEQYF,-,16,many,TRBV12-5,TRBJ2-7
TGTGCCAGCCAAAAGGGCAGCCTAGCGGGAGTTAGGGGCGGGGAGCTGTTTTTT,CASQKGSLAGVRGGELFF,TRBD2,18,many,TRBV27,TRBJ2-2
TGTGCCAGCAGTCTGGACAGGACGGATCAGCCCCAGCATTTT,CASSLDRTDQPQHF,TRBD1,14,many,TRBV2,TRBJ1-5
TGTGCCAGCAGCTTCAGGGGAGTATTTCGCGCGGCCGATACGCAGTATTTT,CASSFRGVFRAADTQYF,-,17,many,TRBV7-9,TRBJ2-3
TGTGCCAGCAGCCGGGTCAGCGGGAGTTCCTACAATGAGCAGTTCTTC,CASSRVSGSSYNEQFF,TRBD2,16,many,TRBV14,TRBJ2-1
TGTGCCAGCAGTGTGGACAGGGGGAGAGAGACCCAGTACTTC,CASSVDRGRETQYF,TRBD1,14,many,TRBV2,TRBJ2-5
TGTGCCAGCAGCCCGACAGGGGGCTTCTCCTACAATGAGCAGTTCTTC,CASSPTGGFSYNEQFF,TRBD1,16,many,TRBV12-3/TRBV12-4,TRBJ2-1
TGTGCCAGCAGCTTAGTCCAGGGGATTGGTTCACCCCTCCACTTT,CASSLVQGIGSPLHF,-,15,many,TRBV7-2,TRBJ1-6
TGCGCCAGCAGCCAAGGATACGGGGGCGGGACAGATACGCAGTATTTT,CASSQGYGGGTDTQYF,-,16,many,TRBV4-1,TRBJ2-3
TGTGCCAGCAGCTTAGATGGACAGAGCTACAATGAGCAGTTCTTC,CASSLDGQSYNEQFF,-,15,many,TRBV11-2,TRBJ2-1
TGTGCCAGCAGTCCACAGGGGTCAGGATCACCCCTCCACTTT,CASSPQGSGSPLHF,TRBD1,14,many,TRBV27,TRBJ1-6
TGTGCCAGCAGTCCAGCATCAAATACCGAGCAGTACTTC,CASSPASNTEQYF,-,13,many,TRBV28,TRBJ2-7
TGTGCCAGCAGTTTGTATACTAGCGGATCAAACAATGAGCAGTTCTTC,CASSLYTSGSNNEQFF,TRBD2,16,many,TRBV6-5,TRBJ2-1
TGTGCCGGCACCCCGACAGCTTACACAGATACGCAGTATTTT,CAGTPTAYTDTQYF,-,14,many,TRBV2,TRBJ2-3
TGTGCCAGCAACCTGGTGGATTTGGGCAATCAGCCCCAGCATTTT,CASNLVDLGNQPQHF,-,15,few,TRBV6-2/TRBV6-3,TRBJ1-5
TGTGCCAGTAGAATTGAGGGGGCCACCGGGAATTCACCCCTCCACTTT,CASRIEGATGNSPLHF,TRBD1,16,-,TRBV19,TRBJ1-6
TGTGCCAGCTTGAGATTGGCGGGAGAATCGGGAGATACGCAGTATTTT,CASLRLAGESGDTQYF,TRBD2,16,many,TRBV6-1,TRBJ2-3
TGCAGTGCTAGAGATGGCCAAATCAATGAGCAGTTCTTC,CSARDGQINEQFF,-,13,many,TRBV20-1,TRBJ2-1
TGTGCCTGCCGGAGGGGGCCCTCCTACGAGCAGTACTTC,CACRRGPSYEQYF,-,13,-,TRBV30,TRBJ2-7
TGTGCCAGCAGCTTCCGTACTAGCGCTCGGACAGATACGCAGTATTTT,CASSFRTSARTDTQYF,TRBD2,16,-,TRBV5-6,TRBJ2-3
TGTGCCAGCAGTTATCTAACTAGCGGGAGGCACTACGAGCAGTACTTC,CASSYLTSGRHYEQYF,TRBD2,16,many,TRBV6-2/TRBV6-3,TRBJ2-7
TGTGCCAGCAGTGGGACAGGAGAAGCTTTCTTT,CASSGTGEAFF,TRBD1,11,many,TRBV6-1,TRBJ1-1
TGTGCCAGCAGCTTCGGGACAGTCAATCAGCCCCAGCATTTT,CASSFGTVNQPQHF,TRBD1,14,many,TRBV7-8,TRBJ1-5
TGCAGTGCTAGAGAAGTTAGCACAGATACGCAGTATTTT,CSAREVSTDTQYF,-,13,-,TRBV20-1,TRBJ2-3
TGCAGTGCTCTTACAGGGGGCGGCAATCAGCCCCAGCATTTT,CSALTGGGNQPQHF,TRBD1,14,many,TRBV20-1,TRBJ1-5
TGTGCCAGCAGCCAGGGGAGCTCCTATAATTCACCCCTCCACTTT,CASSQGSSYNSPLHF,-,15,many,TRBV3-1,TRBJ1-6
TGTGCCAGCAGCTTGAGACTAGCGGACAATGAGCAGTTCTTC,CASSLRLADNEQFF,TRBD2,14,many,TRBV7-8,TRBJ2-1
TGTGCCATCAGTGACCAAAGGACACCTACTAGCTCCTACGAGCAGTACTTC,CAISDQRTPTSSYEQYF,-,17,-,TRBV10-3,TRBJ2-7
TGTGCCACCAGCAATGACCCCGCGGGGCCGAACACCGGGGAGCTGTTTTTT,CATSNDPAGPNTGELFF,-,17,many,TRBV15,TRBJ2-2
TGTGCCAGCAGTTTTTTACCCTACAATGAGCAGTTCTTC,CASSFLPYNEQFF,-,13,many,TRBV28,TRBJ2-1
TGTGCCAGCAGTGGGGACAGGGGGATTGGAGTCAATCAGCCCCAGCATTTT,CASSGDRGIGVNQPQHF,TRBD1,17,-,TRBV2,TRBJ1-5
TGTGCCAGCAGTTTAAGGGGGATTACCGACGAGCAGTACTTC,CASSLRGITDEQYF,-,14,many,TRBV12-3/TRBV12-4,TRBJ2-7
TGTGCCAGCAGCTTAGGATCTACCGGGTCTAGGGCCATAGGGGAGTACTTC,CASSLGSTGSRAIGEYF,-,17,-,TRBV7-9,TRBJ2-7
TGTGCCAGCAGCGACAAGATGTCGGGGCAGCGGGAGTACAATGAGCAGTTCTTC,CASSDKMSGQREYNEQFF,TRBD2,18,many,TRBV3-1,TRBJ2-1
TGTGCCACCGCCAGGGGATCCAGCTCCTACGAGCAGTACTTC,CATARGSSSYEQYF,-,14,few,TRBV6-2/TRBV6-3,TRBJ2-7
TGTGCCAGCTCACCTGCGGCAGACCCAGATACGCAGTATTTT,CASSPAADPDTQYF,-,14,many,TRBV18,TRBJ2-3
TGTGCCAGCAGTCTGACGACTAGCGTAGAAGAGACCCAGTACTTC,CASSLTTSVEETQYF,TRBD2,15,-,TRBV27,TRBJ2-5
TGTGCCAGTAGGGCAGGCCCCAATGAGCAGTTCTTC,CASRAGPNEQFF,-,12,few,TRBV19,TRBJ2-1
TGCAGTGCTAGACCGGCAGGGGAACATCAGCCCCAGCATTTT,CSARPAGEHQPQHF,-,14,-,TRBV20-1,TRBJ1-5
TGTGCCAGCAGTGAAGGCCGCTTAGCGGGGGGCTTC,CASSEGRLAGGF,TRBD2,12,many,TRBV2,TRBJ2-1
TGTACCAGCCGGGGACAGGACAGCTCCTACGAGCAGTACTTC,CTSRGQDSSYEQYF,TRBD1,14,-,TRBV27,TRBJ2-7
TGCAGCGTTGAAGATATGGACCCTCCGAGCTCCTACAATGAGCAGTTCTTC,CSVEDMDPPSSYNEQFF,-,17,once,TRBV29-1,TRBJ2-1
TGTGCCAGCCCGCCCGCCCCGGGACTCCCTAGGAATGAGCAGTTCTTC,CASPPAPGLPRNEQFF,-,16,many,TRBV28,TRBJ2-1
TGTGCCAGCAGCTCCGGGGAACTAGCGTATCCTAACAATGAGCAGTTCTTC,CASSSGELAYPNNEQFF,TRBD2,17,many,TRBV11-2,TRBJ2-1
TGTGCCAGCAGCTTAGCGGGGGGCCATGCTAAGGTTGGGCAGTACTTC,CASSLAGGHAKVGQYF,-,16,many,TRBV7-9,TRBJ2-7
TGTGCCAGCAGTTTACAAGCGACAGCCCAGAGGAGCAATCAGCCCCAGCATTTT,CASSLQATAQRSNQPQHF,-,18,few,TRBV27,TRBJ1-5
TGTGCCAGCACCCGGGACAGGTCTCAGCCCCAGCATTTT,CASTRDRSQPQHF,TRBD1,13,many,TRBV12-3/TRBV12-4,TRBJ1-5
TGTGCCTGGAGTTCAAACTCCTACGAGCAGTACTTC,CAWSSNSYEQYF,-,12,few,TRBV30,TRBJ2-7
TGTGCCAGCAGCTTATCGGCGCACGGTTCTCGGGACAATGAGCAGTTCTTC,CASSLSAHGSRDNEQFF,-,17,-,TRBV7-2,TRBJ2-1
TGTGCCAGCACCGCGGGGCGGGCAGGCGGGTGGAATGAGCAGTTCTTC,CASTAGRAGGWNEQFF,-,16,-,TRBV9,TRBJ2-1
TGTGCCAGCACCGACTTCGGACTAGCGGGAGGTTCAGATACGCAGTATTTT,CASTDFGLAGGSDTQYF,TRBD2,17,many,TRBV7-8,TRBJ2-3
TGTGCCAGCAGTTACTCGGCAGAATACTATGGCTACACCTTC,CASSYSAEYYGYTF,-,14,many,TRBV6-2/TRBV6-3,TRBJ1-2
TGTGCCAGCGGAGACAGGGGTAACACTGAAGCTTTCTTT,CASGDRGNTEAFF,TRBD1,13,many,TRBV12-3/TRBV12-4,TRBJ1-1